This TCR beta chain was sequenced for a study of blood T cell repertoires in COVID-19. As handled by the study authors: Nucleated cell counts were estimated from reference gene primer amplification. Sequenced by immunoSEQ multiplex PCR; TCRdb stores in-frame clones only, minus some. Clone size and V and J calls were adopted from that table, with D and trimming inferred from the DNA. This table has around 250,000 clones, 91% appearing once. Enrollees, about 18 to 89 years old, lived in about two dozen US areas. Categorization into cohorts depended on clinical history that participants reported. Sequencing was carried out using PBMCs or T cells enriched from blood (not recorded which). The sequence came from a human donor in a cohort exposed to, infected with or recovered from COVID-19 (not recorded which). The donor label of this sample is uncertain.

CDR3 sequence reads: CASSPTQGLNTEAFF. The CDR3 coding sequence is TGTGCCAGCAGCCCTACCCAGGGTTTGAACACTGAAGCTTTCTTT. The chain recombines TRBV3-1 (or the pseudogene TRBV3-2) with TRBJ1-1, with D possibly being TRBD1 (5 bases). This CDR3 comprises 15 residues. Germline V gives CDR1 LGHDT, CDR2 YNNKEL (reference sequence). V was pared by 4 bases and J by 0 bases, with 12 bases between.